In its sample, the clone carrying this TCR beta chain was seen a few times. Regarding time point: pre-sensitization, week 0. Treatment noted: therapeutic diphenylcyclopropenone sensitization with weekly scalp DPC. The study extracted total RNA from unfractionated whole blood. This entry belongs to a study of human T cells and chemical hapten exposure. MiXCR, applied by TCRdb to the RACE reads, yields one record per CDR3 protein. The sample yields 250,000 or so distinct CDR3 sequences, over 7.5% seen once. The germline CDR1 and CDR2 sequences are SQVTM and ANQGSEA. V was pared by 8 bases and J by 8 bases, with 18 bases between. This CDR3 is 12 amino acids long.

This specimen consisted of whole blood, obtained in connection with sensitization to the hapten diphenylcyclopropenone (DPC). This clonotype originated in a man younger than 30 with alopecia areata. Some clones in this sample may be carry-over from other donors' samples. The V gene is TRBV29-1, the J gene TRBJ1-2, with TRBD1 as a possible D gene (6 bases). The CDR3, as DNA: TGCAGCTCCATCGGGGGCGCGGAGGGCTACACCTTC. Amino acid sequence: CSSIGGAEGYTF. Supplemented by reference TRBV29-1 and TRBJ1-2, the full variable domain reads SAVISQKPSRDICQRGTSLTIQCQVDSQVTMMFWYRQQPGQSLTLIATANQGSEATYESGFVIDKFPISRPNLTFSTLTVSNMSPEDSSIYLCSSIGGAEGYTFGSGTRLTVV.